One and the same sample provided the 28 T cell receptor beta chains below, sequenced in a study of post-analysis software for immune sequencing data. Whole-study results and caveats: In patients, TRBV5-6, TRBV5-1 and TRBV20-1 belonged to five TRBV segments found more frequently than in controls.

What these receptors recognize is not known. Presence of unique molecular identifiers characterized the TCR beta cDNA libraries. TCRdb redid the calling of the PCR reads with MiXCR, one entry per CDR3 protein. The sample holds around 700,000 distinct CDR3 sequences, 55% to 60% seen once. Sequencing was carried out using blood. The receptors originated from a girl aged 2 to 10 with multiple sclerosis.

The chain uses TRBV6-1 and TRBJ2-7; 9 positions agree with TRBD1. The CDR3 covers 14 residues. The J segment lost 5 bases and the V segment lost 2 bases, leaving 4 bases of the junction unmatched. Germline V lookup: CDR1 MNHNS, CDR2 SASEGT. CDR3 nucleotide sequence: TGTGCCAGCAGTGAAAGGGGACAGGGTGACGAGCAGTACTTC. It specifies CASSERGQGDEQYF.

The chain joins TRBV20-1 to TRBJ2-3; D is uncertain. This CDR3 has 14 residues. The germline V gene has CDR1 DFQATT and CDR2 SNEGSKA (reference sequence). The V end was cut by 6 bases, the J end by 4 bases, with 17 bases between. CDR3 sequence reads: CSARSSRTPDTQYF. In DNA form, the CDR3 reads TGCAGTGCCAGATCGAGCCGAACTCCAGATACGCAGTATTTT.

The rearrangement joins TRBV6-5 to TRBJ1-2; D is unresolved. The V gene lost 9 bases and the J gene lost 4 bases, with 24 bases spanning the gap. Germline V gives CDR1 MNHEY, CDR2 SVGAGI. This CDR3 has 16 amino acids. CDR3 residues: CASTDVIENLVYGYTF. In DNA form, the CDR3 reads TGTGCCAGTACGGATGTGATTGAAAACCTCGTCTATGGCTACACCTTC.

This clonotype was seen only a few times. The chain employs TRBV29-1 and TRBJ1-1, with TRBD1 as a possible D gene (6 bases). The germline V gene has CDR1 SQVTM and CDR2 ANQGSEA. The V gene lost 4 bases and the J gene lost 0 bases, with 18 bases spanning the gap. CDR3 size: 16 residues. CDR3 region: CSVGRKGGNMNTEAFF. Here the CDR3 DNA reads TGCAGCGTTGGGCGTAAGGGGGGTAACATGAACACTGAAGCTTTCTTT.

This rearrangement joins TRBV5-6 to TRBJ2-1; 8 bases map to TRBD1. This CDR3 is 16 amino acids long. Germline values: CDR1 SGHDT, CDR2 YYEEEE. The ends lost 4 bases at V and 6 bases at J; junction bases unmatched: 12. The CDR3: CASSERTGPSLNEQFF. CDR3 bases: TGTGCCAGCAGCGAACGGACAGGGCCGTCCCTCAATGAGCAGTTCTTC.

This clonotype was detected only a few times. The chain recombines TRBV29-1 with TRBJ1-5, with 7 positions matching TRBD1. Germline V CDR1 and CDR2: SQVTM, ANQGSEA. This CDR3 has 13 residues. The J segment lost 1 base and the V segment lost 6 bases, leaving 3 bases of the junction unmatched. The CDR3: CSVVQGSNQPQHF. For the CDR3, the DNA is TGCAGCGTAGTACAGGGGAGCAATCAGCCCCAGCATTTT.

This chain links TRBV20-1 with TRBJ2-7; TRBD1 agrees at 7 bases. V gave up 4 bases and J gave up 5 bases; unmatched junction bases: 5. This CDR3 is built from 12 residues. Germline V gene lookup returns CDR1 DFQATT and CDR2 SNEGSKA (reference sequence). Here the CDR3 reads CSAKDRINEQYF. The CDR3 DNA is TGCAGTGCTAAGGACAGGATAAACGAGCAGTACTTC.

This clonotype occurred once. The chain couples TRBV11-2 to TRBJ2-7; TRBD1 agrees at 8 bases. The closer fit of TRBJ2-5 to the DNA end suggests the J call may be wrong. Germline CDR1 SGHAT, CDR2 FQNNGV. The CDR3 runs 13 residues. The CDR3 DNA is TGTGCCAGCAGCTTAGGGACAGGGTGGACCCAGTACTTC. The encoded protein is CASSLGTGWTQYF.

This clonotype turned up a few times. The chain joins TRBV29-1 to TRBJ2-2; D is ambiguous. This CDR3 contains 11 residues. Germline CDR1 is SQVTM and CDR2 is ANQGSEA. The V gene lost 5 bases and the J gene lost 4 bases, with 5 bases spanning the gap. The CDR3 region has the DNA TGCAGCGTTCGGAGCACCGGGGAGCTGTTTTTT. This codes for CSVRSTGELFF.

The chain employs TRBV7-2 and TRBJ2-1; D call uncertain. This CDR3 is built from 12 residues. Germline V gene data show CDR1 as SGHTA and CDR2 as FQGNSA. Trimming removed 2 bases at V and 6 bases at J, with 5 bases between. Written as DNA, the CDR3 is TGTGCCAGCAGCTTACATAGCAATGAGCAGTTCTTC. Amino acid sequence: CASSLHSNEQFF.

The chain employs TRBV29-1 and TRBJ2-3, with unresolved D. The CDR3 spans 12 residues. Germline-derived CDR1 and CDR2 are SQVTM and ANQGSEA. V lost 8 bases to trimming and J lost 4 bases, with 13 bases between them. Here the CDR3 reads CSHYSPPDTQYF. The DNA for the CDR3 is TGCAGCCACTATAGCCCTCCAGATACGCAGTATTTT.

The chain carries TRBV7-2 and TRBJ2-3; unclear D gene. The V gene's germline CDR1 is SGHTA and CDR2 FQGNSA. The CDR3 has 12 amino acids. Trimming took 1 base from V and 7 from J, leaving 6 bases between them. The chain's CDR3 is CASSLDENTQYF. The CDR3 DNA reads TGTGCCAGCAGCTTAGATGAAAATACGCAGTATTTT.

The sample holds a few counts of this clonotype. The chain has TRBV6-5 and TRBJ1-2, with a tentative D call TRBD1 (6 bases). The length of the CDR3 is 13 residues. Germline CDR1 reads MNHEY; CDR2 reads SVGAGI. Trimming pared 0 bases from V and 7 bases from J, leaving 9 bases between. The CDR3 DNA sequence: TGTGCCAGCAGTTACTCGGGGGCTGGTGGCTACACCTTC. Its translation: CASSYSGAGGYTF.

The chain uses TRBV6-1 and TRBJ2-5; 11 nucleotides match TRBD2. The CDR3 has 16 amino acids. Germline V gene data show CDR1 as MNHNS and CDR2 as SASEGT. V lost 7 bases to trimming and J lost 3 bases; unmatched junction nucleotides: 10. The chain's CDR3 is CASKSSGRTREETQYF. In nucleotides, the CDR3 is TGTGCCAGCAAGTCTAGCGGGAGGACCAGGGAAGAGACCCAGTACTTC.

This chain joins TRBV6-6 and TRBJ2-1; tentatively, D is TRBD2 (5 bases). This CDR3 has 14 amino acids. Trimming took off 0 bases at V and 6 bases at J, with 9 bases between the two ends. Germline CDR1 reads MNHNY; CDR2 reads SVGAGI (reference sequence). The CDR3 DNA reads TGTGCCAGCAGTTACTCAGGCGGGTTCAATGAGCAGTTCTTC. It translates to CASSYSGGFNEQFF.

This clonotype was seen a single time. The chain carries TRBV21-1 and TRBJ1-1; whether TRBD1, the table's D call, matches the DNA was not checked. TRBV21-1 represents a pseudogene. The CDR3 runs to 14 residues. CDR3 loop: CASTRTGCETEAFF. CDR3 bases: TGTGCCAGCACCCGGACAGGGTGTGAGACTGAAGCTTTCTTT.

The chain couples TRBV5-1 to TRBJ2-7; D unclear. Germline V gene lookup returns CDR1 SGHRS and CDR2 YFSETQ. The CDR3 contains 13 residues. Between the trimmed V and J ends, which lost 1 base and 6 bases, there was a span of 11 bases. CDR3 loop: CASSLRQPREQYF. The DNA for the CDR3 is TGCGCCAGCAGCTTGCGGCAGCCTCGCGAGCAGTACTTC. The whole variable domain, remainder taken from reference TRBV5-1 and TRBJ2-7, is KAGVTQTPRYLIKTRGQQVTLSCSPISGHRSVSWYQQTPGQGLQFLFEYFSETQRNKGNFPGRFSGRQFSNSRSEMNVSTLELGDSALYLCASSLRQPREQYFGPGTRLTVT.

The chain couples TRBV7-2 to TRBJ1-2, with D uncertain. The CDR3 length is 14 residues. Trimming took 6 bases from V and 4 from J, leaving 15 bases between them. The V gene's germline CDR1 is SGHTA and CDR2 FQGNSA. CDR3 bases: TGTGCCAGCAGTCATGGGGAGGCGACCTATGGCTACACCTTC. Its translation is CASSHGEATYGYTF.

This clonotype was counted between two and nine times. V gene TRBV7-2 combines with J gene TRBJ2-5; D possibly corresponds to TRBD2 (6 bases). Trimming cost V 3 bases and J 2 bases, with 10 bases left between them. Germline loops: CDR1 SGHTA, CDR2 FQGNSA. The length of the CDR3 is 14 residues. CDR3 DNA: TGTGCCAGCAGCTTCGGGGGAAAACAAGAGACCCAGTACTTC. Translating it yields CASSFGGKQETQYF.

This sequence joins TRBV14 and TRBJ2-5, with D maybe TRBD1 (6 bases). Trimming removed 4 bases from V and 2 bases from J, with 20 bases in between. This CDR3 region has 17 residues. CDR1 is SGHDN and CDR2 is FVKESK in the germline V gene. The chain's CDR3 is CASSPATGGMEQETQYF. As DNA, the CDR3 is TGTGCCAGCAGCCCTGCGACAGGAGGTATGGAGCAAGAGACCCAGTACTTC.

V and J are TRBV7-2 and TRBJ1-1; D is possibly TRBD1 (6 bases). CDR1 and CDR2 from the germline V gene are SGHTA and FQGNSA. The CDR3 has 15 residues. V lost 6 bases to trimming and J lost 0 bases, with 14 bases between them. CDR3 coding DNA: TGTGCCAGCAGTCCCACGGGGGCCATGAACACTGAAGCTTTCTTT. It encodes CASSPTGAMNTEAFF.

The gene calls are TRBV4-1 and TRBJ2-1, with 7 bases fitting TRBD2. The CDR3 is 15 amino acids. CDR1 is MGHRA, CDR2 YSYEKL, per germline. The V gene end was trimmed by 1 base and the J gene end by 8 bases; junction bases not matched to a gene: 8. This CDR3 reads CASSQAPGRSDEQFF. CDR3 DNA sequence: TGCGCCAGCAGCCAAGCCCCCGGGAGGAGTGATGAGCAGTTCTTC.

The gene calls are TRBV6-5 and TRBJ2-5; TRBD2 matches 10 bases. Germline V gene lookup returns CDR1 MNHEY and CDR2 SVGAGI. The CDR3 length is 16 residues. V lost 3 bases and J lost 3; bases outside the gene matches: 7. The CDR3 here is CASSYSTLAGEETQYF. The CDR3 bases are TGTGCCAGCAGTTATTCGACCCTAGCGGGGGAAGAGACCCAGTACTTC.

CDR3 region: CASSKMAGVLKPRYEQYF. The CDR3, as DNA: TGTGCCAGCAGTAAGATGGCGGGAGTCCTAAAGCCTCGTTACGAGCAGTACTTC. The genes are TRBV6-2 or TRBV6-3 and TRBJ2-7, with 7 positions matching TRBD2. Per the germline V gene, CDR1 is MNHEY and CDR2 is SVGEGT. This CDR3 has 18 amino acids. The trim removed 5 bases at V and 4 bases at J, leaving 20 bases unmatched.

This clonotype occurred a few times. In DNA, the CDR3 is TGTGCCAGCAGCATCCGACAGGGTGAGCAGTTCTTC. Protein: CASSIRQGEQFF. The gene calls are TRBV9 and TRBJ2-1; TRBD1 aligns across 7 bases. CDR1 SGDLS and CDR2 YYNGEE come from the germline V gene. This CDR3 region has 12 residues. The J segment lost 9 bases and the V segment lost 4 bases, leaving 4 bases of the junction unmatched. Full variable domain (remainder filled in from reference TRBV9 and TRBJ2-1): DSGVTQTPKHLITATGQRVTLRCSPRSGDLSVYWYQQSLDQGLQFLIQYYNGEERAKGNILERFSAQQFPDLHSELNLSSLELGDSALYFCASSIRQGEQFFGPGTRLTVL.

The CDR3 reads CASSPLGGGPGEQYF. The DNA for the CDR3 is TGTGCCAGCAGTCCCCTGGGGGGAGGGCCGGGCGAGCAGTACTTC. V gene TRBV12-3 or TRBV12-4 combines with J gene TRBJ2-5; TRBD2 agrees at 7 bases. The DNA end favors TRBJ2-7, so the J call may be wrong. This CDR3 is built from 15 residues.

The chain has TRBV19 and TRBJ1-2, with D perhaps matching TRBD1 (5 bases). This CDR3 has 13 residues. CDR1 and CDR2 (germline): LNHDA, SQIVND (reference sequence). Trimming pared 8 bases from V and 4 bases from J, leaving 14 bases between. The CDR3 reads CASFSQGGYGYTF. The CDR3 DNA reads as TGTGCCAGTTTTTCCCAGGGAGGCTATGGCTACACCTTC.

The chain links TRBV6-5 to TRBJ2-1, with D tentatively TRBD1 (6 bases). Germline V CDR1 and CDR2: MNHEY, SVGAGI. V was shortened by 6 bases and J by 7 bases, with 13 bases between the two germline ends. The CDR3 has 13 residues. CDR3 amino acids: CASSPTQGNEQFF. CDR3 nucleotide sequence: TGTGCCAGCAGCCCAACCCAGGGGAATGAGCAGTTCTTC.